This T cell receptor (beta chain) was captured by sequencing in a study of cytomegalovirus exposure and HLA in healthy donors. Trimming removed 0 bases from V and 4 bases from J, with 9 bases in between. CDR3 size: 15 residues. The V gene's germline CDR1 is LGHNA and CDR2 YSLEER. Study-level points and caveats: A prior analysis recorded that most TCR beta V segments were productive about 90% or about 30% of the time. A later analysis showed TCR association rates differing by HLA locus, peaking at DRB1 and lowest at HLA-C. There were several of the most significant clusters that appeared linked to common viral pathogens in a later analysis. Solely CMV serostatus was available to characterize immune exposure.

Use of 60 Vbeta and 13 Jbeta primers characterized the PCR. Sequencing used immunoSEQ multiplex PCR; TCRdb keeps in-frame clones, though not all of them. This listing includes over 150,000 clones. In regard to this clone: Its antigen is as yet unknown.

The sample consisted of PBMCs. This TCR derives from a boy under 18 in good health and CMV-seronegative. The chain recombines TRBV4-3 with TRBJ2-2, with D possibly TRBD2 on 5 matching bases. The CDR3 sequence is CASSQEGLITGELFF. CDR3 DNA: TGCGCCAGCAGCCAAGAAGGACTGATCACCGGGGAGCTGTTTTTT.